This is a list of T cell receptor beta chains from one sample in a study of control samples from healthy donors and cancer patients. Repertoires were generated with immunoSEQ multiplex PCR, while TCRdb's copy carries only in-frame clones and drops some. The sample lists approximately 150,000 clones; around 88% were seen once. Sequences were obtained from blood. The receptors shown here come from a young man in good health. CDR3s leave out the opening cysteine and the closing phenylalanine or tryptophan. Fields, in order: CDR3 protein, J gene, V gene.

CDR3 protein: ASSLGSSSYNEQF; J gene: TRBJ2-1; V gene: TRBV7-6
CDR3 protein: AWGTPNTEAF; J gene: TRBJ1-1; V gene: TRBV30
CDR3 protein: ASSVEGGAYEKLF; J gene: TRBJ1-4; V gene: TRBV9
CDR3 protein: ASSPIRHLYEQY; J gene: TRBJ2-7; V gene: TRBV27
CDR3 protein: ASSIINQASQPQH; J gene: TRBJ1-5; V gene: TRBV19
CDR3 protein: ASSFTRGRHSPLH; J gene: TRBJ1-6; V gene: TRBV7-2
CDR3 protein: ASSWSGGPGDEQF; J gene: TRBJ2-1; V gene: TRBV5-4
CDR3 protein: ASSDIRGAF; J gene: TRBJ1-1; V gene: TRBV7-2
CDR3 protein: ASSPGRTANYEQY; J gene: TRBJ2-7; V gene: TRBV5-1
CDR3 protein: ATSDPTSGGSTDTQY; J gene: TRBJ2-3; V gene: TRBV24-1
CDR3 protein: ASRDSYNEQF; J gene: TRBJ2-1; V gene: TRBV2
CDR3 protein: ASSPTENTEAF; J gene: TRBJ1-1; V gene: TRBV5-1
CDR3 protein: ASSLEVGGVTDTQY; J gene: TRBJ2-3; V gene: TRBV5-4
CDR3 protein: ASSMSHRAGNQPQH; J gene: TRBJ1-5; V gene: TRBV19
CDR3 protein: ATSTGQVYSPLH; J gene: TRBJ1-6; V gene: TRBV15
CDR3 protein: ASSLNPAGAEDTQY; J gene: TRBJ2-3; V gene: TRBV5-4
CDR3 protein: ASSSGLALNNEQF; J gene: TRBJ2-1; V gene: TRBV7-9
CDR3 protein: AYSRDRYLGSYNSPLH; J gene: TRBJ1-6; V gene: TRBV30
CDR3 protein: ASSLGNLAGVDTQY; J gene: TRBJ2-3; V gene: TRBV7-2
CDR3 protein: ASSLSPGQISGNTIY; J gene: TRBJ1-3; V gene: TRBV28
CDR3 protein: ASSRGTGLGSYNEQF; J gene: TRBJ2-1; V gene: TRBV28
CDR3 protein: ASSPADRGIDTQY; J gene: TRBJ2-3; V gene: TRBV27
CDR3 protein: ASSFELAGAVETQY; J gene: TRBJ2-5; V gene: TRBV4-3
CDR3 protein: ASSQGTNYGYT; J gene: TRBJ1-2; V gene: TRBV14
CDR3 protein: ASSLATGLSDTQY; J gene: TRBJ2-3; V gene: TRBV7-9
CDR3 protein: ASSPSPGGYEQY; J gene: TRBJ2-7; V gene: TRBV11-2
CDR3 protein: ASSQDGGKETQY; J gene: TRBJ2-5; V gene: TRBV4-2
CDR3 protein: ASSFSRNTEAF; J gene: TRBJ1-1; V gene: TRBV7-2
CDR3 protein: ASTGGVYGNQPQH; J gene: TRBJ1-5; V gene: TRBV19
CDR3 protein: ASSQVASAGGNEAF; J gene: TRBJ1-1; V gene: TRBV3-1/TRBV3-2
CDR3 protein: SVRQRGDPTDTQY; J gene: TRBJ2-3; V gene: TRBV29-1
CDR3 protein: SVEAAGEPPGSYNEQF; J gene: TRBJ2-1; V gene: TRBV29-1